A selection of T cell receptor beta chains follows, all from one sample in a study of OX40 agonist ivuxolimab in advanced cancers. Repertoires were generated with immunoSEQ multiplex PCR, while TCRdb's copy carries only in-frame clones and drops some. The repertoire holds roughly 86,000 clones, with 85% to 95% as singletons. The material sequenced was CD4+ or CD8+ T cells sorted from blood, taken in a trial of the OX40 agonist ivuxolimab. The receptors were sampled from an adult with an advanced solid tumor such as melanoma, head and neck, liver or kidney cancer. The CDR3 runs from the conserved cysteine through the conserved F or W. The order of the fields is clone size, J gene, V gene, D gene, CDR3 DNA, CDR3 protein. D genes are given only for firm matches. Clone sizes are given selectively: once, few, many, or a class where the clone is expanded.

. | TRBJ1-5 | TRBV5-1 | . | TGCGCCAGCAGCTTGGGTGGTGATCAGCCCCAGCATTTT | CASSLGGDQPQHF
. | TRBJ1-1 | TRBV29-1 | . | TGCAGCGTTGTGACATACTGGAACACTGAAGCTTTCTTT | CSVVTYWNTEAFF
. | TRBJ2-3 | TRBV7-9 | . | TGTGCCAGCAGCTTAACAGATACGCAGTATTTT | CASSLTDTQYF
. | TRBJ2-1 | TRBV2 | . | TGTGCCAGCAGTGGGTGGAGTAAGCAGTTCTTC | CASSGWSKQFF
. | TRBJ1-4 | TRBV5-5 | TRBD1 | TGTGCCAGCAGCTGGAGACAGGGTGAGGATGAAAAACTGTTTTTT | CASSWRQGEDEKLFF
. | TRBJ1-2 | TRBV29-1 | . | TGCGGAGAGGGGGGTTTTGAAGGCTACACCTTC | CGEGGFEGYTF
. | TRBJ2-7 | TRBV5-4 | TRBD2 | TGTGCCAGCAGGACCACTAGCGGGGGGGCAAGCGAGCAGTACTTC | CASRTTSGGASEQYF
once | TRBJ1-4 | TRBV2 | . | TGTGCCACGCAATGGGACGGATCTAGGGAAAAACTGTTTTTT | CATQWDGSREKLFF
. | TRBJ1-5 | TRBV29-1 | TRBD1 | TGCAGCGCCGCCGGGCAGGGGGGTCAGCCCCAGCATTTT | CSAAGQGGQPQHF
. | TRBJ2-1 | TRBV25-1 | . | TGTGCCAGCAGTGAACGAAATGAGCAGTTCTTC | CASSERNEQFF
. | TRBJ1-2 | TRBV5-4 | . | TGTGCCAGCAGCTTTTACTATGGCTACACCTTC | CASSFYYGYTF
. | TRBJ1-4 | TRBV4-1 | . | TGCGCCAGCAGCCAAGATCAGGAGGAAAATGAAGAACTGTTTTTT | CASSQDQEENEELFF